This T cell receptor (beta chain) comes out of a study of T cell responses to AZD1222 COVID-19 vaccine (dated by TCRdb to about 2021). At the level of the whole study: TCR sequencing covered over 230 trial participants: 200 to 220 given two doses of AZD1222 and approximately 25 given two doses of MenACWY control vaccine. Enrollment into the trials was organized by age into subgroups of 18-55, 56-69 and 70-plus years, and those subgroups contained about 160, 30 and 59 TCR-sequenced participants, respectively.

Reading the label with the study, this specimen's time point is: baseline before first vaccination. The treatment or condition label corresponds to: meningococcal conjugate vaccine given as trial control. Samples from vaccinated people were obtained from the UK trials COV001 and COV002, which included a single-blind randomized controlled phase 2/3 trial of AZD1222 (ChAdOx1 nCoV-19) in healthy adults. Trial participant PBMC samples were collected at day 0 and day 28 after the second dose for TCRbeta chain sequencing. The CDR3 regions of human TCRbeta chains were analyzed by immunosequencing. The paper's processing steps were these. TCRs in the repertoires were compared against a reference library of SARS-CoV-2-specific TCRs that had been generated with the MIRA antigen-specificity platform. Breadth meant the fraction of unique TCRs that were SARS-CoV-2-associated, whereas depth meant the fraction of total T cells that were SARS-CoV-2-associated. Using the MIRA data, every spike-specific TCR was mapped to the spike region that the TCR reacted to and assigned to either a CD4 or a CD8 class. Log10-transformed breadth and depth values were compared by one-way ANOVA with Sidak's multiple comparisons tests. TCRdb retrieved this table from immuneACCESS and kept in-frame rearrangements only. Not all clones are present; in checked studies, unresolved V genes account for under half, and no reason is known for the remainder. V, J and clone size derive from that table, while D and trimming were established from the DNA sequence. The sample table holds around 100,000 clones, of which approximately 87% were seen once. The ten biggest clones cover 4% to 4.5% of the sample.

Its CDR3 holds 13 amino acids, cysteine through phenylalanine. The read is trimmed to its CDR3 DNA, 39 bases read in frame from base 1. V is pared back by 3 bases and J by 5 bases, with 8 bases lying between the germline termini. The germline V gene (reference sequence) provides CDR1 LNHDA and CDR2 SQIVND. Overall study results and their limits: Most participants were white British and females outnumbered males, and the authors suggested that clonal diversity may have been underestimated. After two AZD1222 doses, spike-specific TCR breadth and depth were significantly higher than at day 0 and than in MenACWY recipients. In the small 56-69-year group, the increase in depth fell short of significance, most likely because of low power. Because no day 14 peak-response samples were available, repertoires were characterized only after the peak T cell response. The whole spike protein was spanned by vaccine-associated CD4 TCRs, and dominant responses were seen in regions 160-218 and 743-854. Reportedly, almost half of the unique spike-specific TCRs recognized epitopes lying outside the regions that are mutated in the B.1.351 and B.1.1.7 variants. Conclusions about previously exposed vaccinees were limited because only six AZD1222 recipients were SARS-CoV-2 seropositive at baseline.

On this clone itself: Its antigen is unknown. The input lacks base qualities; no much larger clone sits a single base away.

The sequencing here drew on peripheral blood, taken on day 0 of MenACWY control vaccination. This receptor was taken from an adult in good health. The V gene is TRBV19 and the J gene is TRBJ2-1, with TRBD1 tentatively as D gene (5 bases match). The CDR3 region: CASSMDTHNEQFF. The nucleotides read TGTGCCAGTAGTATGGACACCCACAATGAGCAGTTCTTC.